This entry features one T cell receptor (beta chain) sequence. In a library made to pick up alpha chains, this beta chain is a stray read with a size that means little. Time point denoted: sample taken at primary tumor resection. The donor group consisted of over 60 patients who had untreated, early-stage non-small cell lung cancer. Unsorted whole RNA from tumor, nontumor lung or frozen PBMC underwent sequencing. TCR cDNA molecules were tagged individually, and each one carried a unique molecular identifier. A single record per CDR3 protein comes from TCRdb applying MiXCR to the 5' RACE reads. The profile shows about 280 distinct CDR3 sequences, 25% of them singletons. This sample was taken from a study of spatial heterogeneity in lung cancer. The overall study: The study consistently detected more beta-chain than alpha-chain sequences.

The receptor's source is a male donor with early-stage non-small cell lung cancer. Sequencing used normal lung tissue next to the tumor, obtained at surgery.

This CDR3 is CASSLTGDQYEQYF. CDR3 DNA sequence: TGTGCCAGCAGTTTGACCGGGGACCAGTACGAGCAGTACTTC. V usage is TRBV28 and J usage is TRBJ2-7, with D possibly being TRBD1 or TRBD2 (5 bases each). Germline V gives CDR1 MDHEN, CDR2 SYDVKM. V was trimmed by 3 bases and J by 4 bases, leaving 13 bases between them. This CDR3 comprises 14 residues.